Below, 19 T cell receptor beta chains from the same sample are listed, as sequenced in a study of beta chain features in type 1 diabetes. The whole isolated RNA underwent reverse transcription, so sequencing captured expressed TCRB transcripts. Repertoires were generated with immunoSEQ multiplex PCR, while TCRdb's copy carries only in-frame clones and drops some. The sample lists roughly 130,000 clones, about 9.2% seen once, with around 0.63% in the top ten. Sequencing was performed on central memory CD4+ T cells from blood. The receptors derive from a man aged 18 to 29 in good health.

The chain joins TRBV11-2 to TRBJ1-2; tentatively, D is TRBD1 (6 bases). V lost 1 base and J lost 8, with 20 bases in between. This CDR3 has 16 amino acids. Germline-derived CDR1 and CDR2 are SGHAT and FQNNGV. The CDR3 sequence is CASSLASWGLMGGYTF. CDR3 nucleotide sequence: TGTGCCAGCAGCTTAGCCAGCTGGGGGCTAATGGGAGGCTACACCTTC. Full variable domain (outside the CDR3, taken from reference TRBV11-2 and TRBJ1-2): EAGVAQSPRYKIIEKRQSVAFWCNPISGHATLYWYQQILGQGPKLLIQFQNNGVVDDSQLPKDRFSAERLKGVDSTLKIQPAKLEDSAVYLCASSLASWGLMGGYTFGSGTRLTVV.

This clone was observed a few times. The chain employs TRBV21-1 and TRBJ1-6; the D call of TRBD1 is as the table states it, not checked on the DNA. TRBV21-1 has pseudogene status. This CDR3 region has 15 residues. CDR3 in amino acids: CASSKFSTGNSPLHF. The CDR3, as DNA: TGTGCCAGCAGCAAGTTTTCGACAGGAAATTCACCCCTCCACTTT.

This clone was seen more than once but under ten times. This rearrangement joins TRBV27 to TRBJ2-7; TRBD1 agrees at 9 bases. J lost 5 bases, V lost 5 bases, and 7 bases had no gene match. The CDR3 has 14 residues. CDR1 is MNHEY and CDR2 is SMNVEV in the germline V gene (reference sequence). In nucleotides, the CDR3 is TGTGCCAGCAGTCAAGGGGACAGGGTTAACGAGCAGTACTTC. Protein product: CASSQGDRVNEQYF.

This rearrangement joins TRBV6-1 to TRBJ2-7, with D tentatively TRBD1 (5 bases). Germline V gene data show CDR1 as MNHNS and CDR2 as SASEGT. The CDR3 covers 12 residues. Trimming cost V 6 bases and J 3 bases, with 9 bases left between them. The DNA for the CDR3 is TGTGCCAGCAGACCAACAGGCTACGAGCAGTACTTC. Translating it yields CASRPTGYEQYF.

This sequence joins TRBV25-1 and TRBJ1-5, with D hard to call. Trimming cost V 7 bases and J 0 bases, with 10 bases left between them. Germline CDR1 is MGHDK and CDR2 is SYGVNS. This CDR3 has 14 residues. The CDR3 protein is CASTPNYSNQPQHF. CDR3 coding DNA: TGTGCCAGCACTCCTAACTATAGCAATCAGCCCCAGCATTTT. The entire variable domain, with the rest obtained from reference TRBV25-1 and TRBJ1-5, is as follows: EADIYQTPRYLVIGTGKKITLECSQTMGHDKMYWYQQDPGMELHLIHYSYGVNSTEKGDLSSESTVSRIRTEHFPLTLESARPSHTSQYLCASTPNYSNQPQHFGDGTRLSIL.

The rearrangement joins TRBV6-5 to TRBJ1-2; tentative D call: TRBD1 (5 bases). Per the germline V gene, CDR1 is MNHEY and CDR2 is SVGAGI. The CDR3 has 16 amino acids. The V gene lost 6 bases and the J gene lost 3 bases, with 20 bases spanning the gap. CDR3 loop: CASRYRTSPGDYGYTF. CDR3 nucleotides: TGTGCCAGCAGGTACCGGACGTCCCCGGGGGACTATGGCTACACCTTC.

The chain has TRBV6-5 and TRBJ2-7, with D perhaps TRBD1 (5 bases). This CDR3 has 13 residues. V lost 10 bases to trimming and J lost 4 bases, with 17 bases between them. Germline V lookup: CDR1 MNHEY, CDR2 SVGAGI. This CDR3 is CATWTRAGYEQYF. Written as DNA, the CDR3 is TGTGCCACCTGGACCAGGGCTGGATACGAGCAGTACTTC.

This clone appeared many times. V and J are TRBV28 and TRBJ2-4; 9 bases match TRBD2. CDR3 size: 16 residues. Germline trimming cut 5 bases from V and 5 bases from J; bases unmatched to any gene: 10. Germline V gives CDR1 MDHEN, CDR2 SYDVKM. The CDR3 bases are TGTGCCAGCAGTCTCACCACGGCGGGGGGGCAAAACATTCAGTACTTC. Translating it yields CASSLTTAGGQNIQYF.

This clone was counted between two and nine times. The chain employs TRBV20-1 and TRBJ2-1; weak D call: TRBD2 (6 bases). The CDR3 has 11 amino acids. Germline V gene lookup returns CDR1 DFQATT and CDR2 SNEGSKA (reference sequence). V shed 4 bases and J shed 12 bases, with 13 bases lying between them. The CDR3 region is CSANLAQGQFF. DNA for the CDR3: TGCAGTGCTAATCTAGCGCAGGGGCAGTTCTTC.

This clone occurred a few times. The chain joins TRBV7-9 to TRBJ2-5; TRBD1 might be the D (5 bases). From germline, CDR1 is SEHNR and CDR2 FQNEAQ (reference sequence). The CDR3 covers 14 residues. Trimming took 4 bases from V and 1 from J, leaving 10 bases between them. CDR3 residues: CASSWGGAQETQYF. CDR3 coding DNA: TGTGCCAGCAGCTGGGGCGGAGCCCAAGAGACCCAGTACTTC.

The V gene is TRBV7-2, the J gene TRBJ2-7; 8 positions match TRBD2. The J segment lost 3 bases and the V segment lost 5 bases, leaving 12 bases of the junction unmatched. Germline V gives CDR1 SGHTA, CDR2 FQGNSA. The CDR3 spans 16 residues. CDR3 coding DNA: TGTGCCAGCAGCCAGCGGGGTAGCGGGGTAAACTACGAGCAGTACTTC. Protein product: CASSQRGSGVNYEQYF.

The CDR3 loop reads CASGLETGNTIYF. In DNA form, the CDR3 reads TGCGCCAGCGGCTTGGAGACGGGGAACACCATATATTTT. The chain has TRBV4-3 and TRBJ1-3; no definite D call. The CDR3 is made up of 13 amino acids. Germline lookup yields CDR1 LGHNA and CDR2 YSLEER. V was trimmed by 8 bases and J by 7 bases, leaving 15 bases between them.

This clone was counted a few times. The chain is built from TRBV21-1 and TRBJ2-5; the D call in the table, TRBD1, was not verified against the DNA. TRBV21-1 is designated a pseudogene. CDR3 length equals 16 residues. The CDR3 sequence is CASSKVWGYREETQYF. The CDR3 DNA follows: TGTGCCAGCAGCAAAGTGTGGGGCTATCGGGAAGAGACCCAGTACTTC.

This chain connects TRBV7-8 to TRBJ1-2, with TRBD1 as a possible D gene (5 bases). CDR1 is SGHVS, CDR2 FQNEAQ, per germline. This CDR3 is 15 amino acids long. V lost 4 bases and J lost 3, with 15 bases in between. The CDR3 sequence: CASSWRGRVDYGYTF. CDR3 in DNA: TGTGCCAGCAGCTGGCGGGGCAGGGTGGACTATGGCTACACCTTC.

The chain recombines TRBV2 with TRBJ1-1, with TRBD1 as a possible D gene (5 bases). This CDR3 comprises 13 residues. The V gene lost 6 bases and the J gene lost 4 bases, with 12 bases spanning the gap. CDR1 and CDR2 (germline): SNHLY, FYNNEI. The CDR3 DNA follows: TGTGCCAGCAGGGGGGTGGGGGGCACTGAAGCTTTCTTT. Amino acid sequence: CASRGVGGTEAFF.

CDR3 sequence: CATGQGASGNTIYF. CDR3 coding DNA: TGTGCCACCGGACAGGGCGCCTCTGGAAACACCATATATTTT. The chain links TRBV19 to TRBJ1-3; TRBD1 matches 8 bases. V lost 10 bases, J lost 0 bases, and 5 bases stayed unmatched. Germline V gives CDR1 LNHDA, CDR2 SQIVND (reference sequence). The CDR3 covers 14 residues. The variable domain in full, completed from reference TRBV19 and TRBJ1-3, reads DGGITQSPKYLFRKEGQNVTLSCEQNLNHDAMYWYRQDPGQGLRLIYYSQIVNDFQKGDIAEGYSVSREKKESFPLTVTSAQKNPTAFYLCATGQGASGNTIYFGEGSWLTVV.

The genes are TRBV4-3 and TRBJ2-5, with 8 positions matching TRBD1. The germline gives CDR1 LGHNA, CDR2 YSLEER. This CDR3 is 14 amino acids long. V trimming: 4 bases; J trimming: 5 bases; junction bases outside the gene matches: 6. The CDR3 spells CASSLQGVAETQYF. The CDR3 DNA follows: TGCGCCAGCAGCCTACAGGGGGTCGCGGAGACCCAGTACTTC.

The chain is built from TRBV19 and TRBJ1-5; no clear D gene. Trimming took off 7 bases at V and 4 bases at J, with 11 bases between the two ends. Germline V gene data show CDR1 as LNHDA and CDR2 as SQIVND (reference sequence). The CDR3 loop spans 13 amino acids. The CDR3 here is CASTLTHNQPQHF. In DNA, the CDR3 is TGTGCCAGTACCTTGACACATAATCAGCCCCAGCATTTT.

The gene calls are TRBV5-1 and TRBJ1-2; TRBD1 is a possible D gene (6 bases). Germline CDR1 reads SGHRS; CDR2 reads YFSETQ. The CDR3 contains 14 residues. Between the trimmed V and J ends, which lost 5 bases and 0 bases, there was a span of 11 bases. CDR3 nucleotides: TGCGCCAGCAGTTCACAGGGCACTAACTATGGCTACACCTTC. It is translated as CASSSQGTNYGYTF. Full variable domain (remainder filled in from reference TRBV5-1 and TRBJ1-2): KAGVTQTPRYLIKTRGQQVTLSCSPISGHRSVSWYQQTPGQGLQFLFEYFSETQRNKGNFPGRFSGRQFSNSRSEMNVSTLELGDSALYLCASSSQGTNYGYTFGSGTRLTVV.